The 17 T cell receptor beta chains presented below share a single source sample, sequenced in a study of CD8 T cells in ankylosing spondylitis. Each CDR3 protein is one row after TCRdb ran MiXCR on the 5' RACE reads. The table shows 180,000 or so distinct CDR3 sequences, with approximately 10% occurring only once. Sequences were obtained from blood, either unsorted or a sorted T cell fraction (not recorded which). The receptors were gathered from a male donor with ankylosing spondylitis or in good health (not recorded which).

Note on this clonotype: A read error may explain this, as a much larger clone is one base away. This rearrangement joins TRBV10-3 to TRBJ1-2; 7 bases map to TRBD1. This CDR3 comprises 13 residues. Germline CDR1 reads ENHRY; CDR2 reads SYGVKD. CDR3 protein: CTISDRANYGYTF. Written as DNA, the CDR3 is TGTACCATCAGCGACAGGGCTAACTATGGCTACACCTTC.

This clonotype was observed at least ten times. The chain uses TRBV20-1 and TRBJ2-7; 11 bases are a match to TRBD2. V was pared by 2 bases and J by 1 base, with 4 bases of the junction left unmatched. Germline V gives CDR1 DFQATT, CDR2 SNEGSKA (reference sequence). This CDR3 has 15 amino acids. CDR3 sequence reads: CSARKTSGASYEQYF. The CDR3, as DNA: TGCAGTGCTAGAAAGACTAGCGGGGCGTCCTACGAGCAGTACTTC.

This clonotype has ten or more counts. This chain joins TRBV12-3 or TRBV12-4 and TRBJ1-2; a possible D gene is TRBD1 (5 bases). V was pared by 1 base and J by 8 bases, with 11 bases between. The CDR3 extends over 13 amino acids. The DNA of the CDR3 is TGTGCCAGCAGTTTAGAGGGGCGTACGGGCTACACCTTC. Amino acid sequence: CASSLEGRTGYTF.

With regard to this clonotype: At one end the junction does not follow the germline gene, possibly because of a read error. The rearrangement uses TRBV20-1 and TRBJ2-3; 11 bases fit TRBD2. Germline V lookup: CDR1 DFQATT, CDR2 SNEGSKA (reference sequence). The CDR3 sequence is 17 residues long. The CDR3 spells CCANGLAGRSSTDTQYF. The CDR3 bases are TGCTGTGCGAATGGACTAGCGGGTCGCTCTAGCACAGATACGCAGTATTTT.

At least ten counts were recorded for this clonotype. The CDR3 region has the DNA TGCGCCAGCAGCTTGGGCAGGACGGGCATCTACGAGCAGTACTTC. This gives the protein CASSLGRTGIYEQYF. The V and J genes are TRBV5-1 and TRBJ2-7; D not resolved. The V and J ends lost 0 bases and 3 bases respectively, with 13 bases between them. The CDR3 covers 15 residues. In germline, CDR1 is SGHRS, CDR2 YFSETQ.

The CDR3 is CASSFEGSVGNEQFF. The CDR3 coding sequence is TGTGCCAGCAGTTTTGAGGGGAGCGTGGGCAATGAGCAGTTCTTC. V usage is TRBV7-9 and J usage is TRBJ2-1; D possibly uses TRBD1 or TRBD2 (5 bases each). This CDR3 spans 15 amino acids. Germline V gene sequence: CDR1 SEHNR, CDR2 FQNEAQ (reference sequence). Deletions cut 6 bases from V and 6 bases from J, with 18 bases between.

This clonotype has at least ten counts. This chain connects TRBV20-1 to TRBJ1-2, with 9 bases fitting TRBD1. Germline V lookup: CDR1 DFQATT, CDR2 SNEGSKA (reference sequence). Unmatched junction bases numbered 13, after V lost 5 bases and J lost 9 bases. There are 14 residues in the CDR3. The CDR3, as DNA: TGCAGTGCTTCATCCTCCGGGACAGGGATTAGCTACACCTTC. It codes for CSASSSGTGISYTF.

Details on this clonotype: A much larger clone differs from this one at a single base, so this may be a read error. This sequence joins TRBV11-2 and TRBJ1-1; D is unclear. Per germline, CDR1 SGHAT and CDR2 FQNNGV. The CDR3 is 15 amino acids. In DNA form, the CDR3 reads TGTGTCAGCAGCTTAGCCGGAGGAAGTTCTGGTGAAGCTTTCTTT. It is translated as CVSSLAGGSSGEAFF.

In its sample, this clonotype was seen many times. The CDR3 DNA reads as TGTGCCAGCAGCGTTCTAGCGGGGCGGGTCAATGAGCAGTTCTTC. Amino acid sequence: CASSVLAGRVNEQFF. The rearrangement joins TRBV9 to TRBJ2-1; 9 positions agree with TRBD2. Germline lookup yields CDR1 SGDLS and CDR2 YYNGEE. Trimming cost V 2 bases and J 6 bases; bases outside gene matches: 6. CDR3 size: 15 residues.

This clonotype was observed many times. This chain uses TRBV29-1 with TRBJ2-7; D is undetermined. V was cut by 6 bases and J by 5 bases, with 17 bases left in between. The CDR3 consists of 13 residues. Per the germline V gene, CDR1 is SQVTM and CDR2 is ANQGSEA. CDR3: CSVLVTRQNEQYF. The CDR3 nucleotides read TGCAGCGTCCTGGTGACAAGGCAGAACGAGCAGTACTTC.

Comments on this clonotype: This may stem from a read error, because a much larger clone lies one nucleotide away. The rearrangement uses TRBV19 and TRBJ1-1; D gene unclear. Germline CDR1 and CDR2: LNHDA and SQIVND (reference sequence). This CDR3 contains 14 residues. This CDR3 reads CAGSIDNSNTEAFF. In DNA form, the CDR3 reads TGTGCCGGTAGTATCGACAACAGTAACACTGAAGCTTTCTTT.

This clonotype was picked up a small number of times. V usage is TRBV7-2 and J usage is TRBJ2-1, with D possibly being TRBD2 (5 bases). The CDR3 totals 15 residues. Per the germline V gene, CDR1 is SGHTA and CDR2 is FQGNSA. The ends were cut back, 4 bases at V and 1 base at J, with 11 bases in the middle. The DNA for the CDR3 is TGTGCCAGCAGCTCCCATGGCGGGTCCTACAATGAGCAGTTCTTC. It is translated as CASSSHGGSYNEQFF.

The table lists this clonotype with many counts. The V gene is TRBV5-1, the J gene TRBJ1-1; D is possibly TRBD1 (6 bases). With 4 bases removed from V and 2 bases from J, the gap between germline ends came to 12 bases. The CDR3 length is 14 residues. Germline V lookup: CDR1 SGHRS, CDR2 YFSETQ. The CDR3 DNA reads as TGCGCCAGCAGCCCTCCGGGACAAAACACTGAAGCTTTCTTT. It is translated as CASSPPGQNTEAFF.

The chain employs TRBV20-1 and TRBJ2-1, with TRBD2 matching 10 bases. CDR1 and CDR2 (germline): DFQATT, SNEGSKA (reference sequence). The CDR3 has 16 amino acids. Germline trimming cut 1 base from V and 1 base from J; bases unmatched to any gene: 4. The CDR3 DNA reads TGCAGTGCTAGAGGAGCGGGAGGGCCTTCCTACAATGAGCAGTTCTTC. It specifies CSARGAGGPSYNEQFF.

This clonotype was recorded many times. The V and J genes are TRBV12-3 or TRBV12-4 and TRBJ1-5; 8 nucleotides match TRBD1. This CDR3 has 20 residues. J gave up 0 bases and V 3 bases, and 16 bases lay outside the gene matches. For the CDR3, the DNA is TGTGCCAGCAGTTTGAGGGGGCCCGGGACAGGCCTGGATAGCAATCAGCCCCAGCATTTT. Amino acids: CASSLRGPGTGLDSNQPQHF.

The rearrangement joins TRBV11-2 to TRBJ1-2; possible D gene TRBD1, 5 bases. V lost 5 bases to trimming and J lost 4 bases, with 14 bases between them. The CDR3 has 14 amino acids. CDR1 and CDR2 from the germline V gene are SGHAT and FQNNGV. The CDR3 nucleotides are TGTGCCAGCAGCGCCGGGGTGGGGGTCTATGGCTACACCTTC. Translated, it gives CASSAGVGVYGYTF.

This clonotype was found many times. The chain links TRBV5-1 to TRBJ1-2; D gene unclear. V was cut by 1 base and J by 8 bases, with 12 bases left in between. The CDR3 extends over 13 amino acids. Germline assignment: CDR1 SGHRS and CDR2 YFSETQ. In DNA form, the CDR3 reads TGCGCCAGCAGCTTGACCAATAGCCGGGGCTACACCTTC. Translating gives CASSLTNSRGYTF.